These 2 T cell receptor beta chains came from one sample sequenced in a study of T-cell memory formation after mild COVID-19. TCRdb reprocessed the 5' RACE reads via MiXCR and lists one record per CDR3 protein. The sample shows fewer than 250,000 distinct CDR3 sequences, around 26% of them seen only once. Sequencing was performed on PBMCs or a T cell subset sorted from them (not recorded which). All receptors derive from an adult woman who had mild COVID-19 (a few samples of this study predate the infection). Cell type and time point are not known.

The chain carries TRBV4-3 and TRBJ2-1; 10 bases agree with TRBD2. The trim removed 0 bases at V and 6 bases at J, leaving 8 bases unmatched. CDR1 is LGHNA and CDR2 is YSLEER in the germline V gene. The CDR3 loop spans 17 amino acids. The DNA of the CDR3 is TGCGCCAGCAGCCAAGATCCCAGCGGGAGGGCCTCCAATGAGCAGTTCTTC. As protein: CASSQDPSGRASNEQFF.

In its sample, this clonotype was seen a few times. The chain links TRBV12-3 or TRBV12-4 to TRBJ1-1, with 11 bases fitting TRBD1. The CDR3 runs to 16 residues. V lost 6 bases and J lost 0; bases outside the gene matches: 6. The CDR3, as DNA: TGTGCCAGCAGACACGGACAGGGGGCGTTGAACACTGAAGCTTTCTTT. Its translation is CASRHGQGALNTEAFF.